The clone carrying this T cell receptor (beta chain) appeared a few times. Its antigen remains unknown. This sample is drawn from a study of response to subunit inactivated influenza vaccine. General study points: Seasonal influenza vaccination, on each occasion, was suggested by the authors to recruit few new T cells.

MiXCR was run by TCRdb on the RT-PCR reads, yielding one entry per CDR3 protein. The sample contains 500,000 to 600,000 distinct CDR3 sequences, under 9% of which appear only once. The germline V gene encodes CDR1 SGHKS and CDR2 YYEKEE (reference sequence). The CDR3 runs to 16 residues. Between the trimmed V and J ends, which lost 0 bases and 1 base, there was a span of 10 bases. This clonotype was obtained from a man in his fifties or sixties who received an inactivated influenza vaccine. The rearrangement links TRBV5-5 to TRBJ1-4, with a weak D call TRBD1 (6 bases). The material sequenced was PBMCs from blood, taken less than 30 months after vaccination. This CDR3 is CASSLGWGRTNEKLFF. CDR3 nucleotides: TGTGCCAGCAGCTTGGGCTGGGGGCGAACTAATGAAAAACTGTTTTTT.